A single sample gave rise to the 5 T cell receptor beta chains below, sequenced in a study of beta chain features in type 1 diabetes. Expressed TCRB transcripts were sequenced because the isolated RNA had all been reverse transcribed beforehand. The repertoire was sequenced with immunoSEQ multiplex PCR; TCRdb's copy has only in-frame clones and lacks some. The sample consists of under 950,000 clones, 17% of them appearing once. Input material: naive CD4+ T cells from blood. Receptors were obtained from a woman younger than 30 in good health.

This clone was detected only a few times. The chain combines TRBV10-3 with TRBJ2-3; 10 bases line up with TRBD2. The V segment lost 6 bases and the J segment 1 base; nucleotides outside the gene matches: 4. There are 15 residues in the CDR3. The germline V gene has CDR1 ENHRY and CDR2 SYGVKD. The CDR3 reads CAIREREGGTDTQYF. In nucleotides, the CDR3 is TGTGCCATCAGGGAGCGGGAGGGTGGCACAGATACGCAGTATTTT.

The genes are TRBV28 and TRBJ2-7; D is possibly TRBD1 (5 bases). Germline CDR1 and CDR2: MDHEN and SYDVKM. Trimming pared 5 bases from V and 5 bases from J, leaving 22 bases between. This CDR3 contains 16 residues. CDR3 sequence: CASSNLGQGAYHEQYF. The CDR3 DNA sequence: TGTGCCAGCAGTAATTTAGGACAAGGAGCCTACCACGAGCAGTACTTC.

This clone occurred a few times. The rearrangement joins TRBV13 to TRBJ2-3; TRBD2 agrees at 10 bases. The CDR3 contains 17 residues. The germline V gene encodes CDR1 PRHDT and CDR2 FYEKMQ (reference sequence). The ends lost 3 bases at V and 0 bases at J; junction bases unmatched: 6. CDR3 sequence reads: CASSLRSGRASTDTQYF. The CDR3 DNA is TGTGCCAGCAGCTTGAGAAGCGGGAGGGCGAGCACAGATACGCAGTATTTT.

The rearrangement joins TRBV7-9 to TRBJ1-1, with D unclear. The CDR3 length is 16 residues. The germline gives CDR1 SEHNR, CDR2 FQNEAQ (reference sequence). V dropped 5 bases and J dropped 0 bases, with 16 bases sitting between them. CDR3 nucleotide sequence: TGTGCCAGCAGCGTAGGTTCCGGGCCCATGAACACTGAAGCTTTCTTT. Translated, it gives CASSVGSGPMNTEAFF.

The chain combines TRBV7-6 with TRBJ1-5; D remains unclear. Trimming left V 5 bases short and J 1 base short, with 18 bases between. CDR1 SGHVS and CDR2 FNYEAQ come from the germline V gene. CDR3 length equals 17 residues. CDR3 in amino acids: CASSRPKKYQSNQPQHF. The CDR3, as DNA: TGTGCCAGCAGCCGACCTAAGAAATACCAGAGCAATCAGCCCCAGCATTTT.